Presented here are 22 T cell receptor beta chains from one specimen sequenced in a study of blood T cell repertoires in COVID-19. Generated by immunoSEQ multiplex PCR, the TCRdb table keeps only in-frame clones and is missing some. The data hold about 290,000 clones, with about 89% observed a single time. The sequenced material came from peripheral blood. Receptors were obtained from a woman between 35 and 50 years old who had recovered from COVID-19.

The gene calls are TRBV2 and TRBJ2-1; D may be TRBD1 (6 bases). CDR1 and CDR2 from the germline V gene are SNHLY and FYNNEI. The ends were cut back, 6 bases at V and 3 bases at J, with 15 bases in the middle. The CDR3 has 15 amino acids. The CDR3 DNA sequence: TGTGCCAGCAGGAGCCCAGCAGGGGTCTACAATGAGCAGTTCTTC. Its translation: CASRSPAGVYNEQFF.

The chain links TRBV19 to TRBJ2-5, with a tentative D call TRBD2 (6 bases). V lost 5 bases and J lost 5, with 18 bases in between. The CDR3 runs to 15 residues. Germline CDR1 LNHDA, CDR2 SQIVND (reference sequence). CDR3 sequence: CASSLAGTRDETQYF. In nucleotides, the CDR3 is TGTGCCAGTAGTCTAGCAGGGACTCGCGACGAGACCCAGTACTTC. The entire variable domain, with the rest obtained from reference TRBV19 and TRBJ2-5, is as follows: DGGITQSPKYLFRKEGQNVTLSCEQNLNHDAMYWYRQDPGQGLRLIYYSQIVNDFQKGDIAEGYSVSREKKESFPLTVTSAQKNPTAFYLCASSLAGTRDETQYFGPGTRLLVL.

The rearrangement joins TRBV28 to TRBJ2-6; D unresolved. V was trimmed by 4 bases and J by 4 bases, leaving 5 bases between them. Germline V gene sequence: CDR1 MDHEN, CDR2 SYDVKM. The CDR3 consists of 13 residues. CDR3: CASSYSGANVLTF. CDR3 DNA sequence: TGTGCCAGCAGTTATTCAGGGGCCAACGTCCTGACTTTC.

The chain carries TRBV10-3 and TRBJ2-7, with TRBD2 matching over 9 bases. The germline V gene has CDR1 ENHRY and CDR2 SYGVKD. With 10 bases clipped from V and 7 bases from J, the junction kept 17 bases outside the gene matches. This CDR3 spans 15 amino acids. As DNA, the CDR3 is TGTGCCACCACCCCAGGGCGGGAGGGCACGGGGGAGCAGTACTTC. This encodes CATTPGREGTGEQYF.

The chain couples TRBV3-1 (or the pseudogene TRBV3-2) to TRBJ2-5, with D perhaps matching TRBD2 (5 bases). Trimming shortened V by 1 base and J by 5 bases, and 11 bases separated the two germline ends. The CDR3 has 14 residues. CDR1 and CDR2 (germline): LGHDT, YNNKEL (reference sequence). This CDR3 reads CASSQAAGGETQYF. The CDR3 DNA reads TGTGCCAGCAGCCAAGCGGCCGGCGGGGAGACCCAGTACTTC.

The chain couples TRBV2 to TRBJ2-7; D is possibly TRBD1 (7 bases). CDR1 and CDR2 (germline): SNHLY, FYNNEI. The CDR3 runs 15 residues. V gave up 2 bases and J gave up 2 bases, with 13 bases separating them. The CDR3 DNA is TGTGCCAGCAGTGAACGCGCAGGGGGGACCTACGAGCAGTACTTC. Amino acid sequence: CASSERAGGTYEQYF. The full variable domain, in which reference TRBV2 and TRBJ2-7 provide the parts outside the CDR3, is EPEVTQTPSHQVTQMGQEVILRCVPISNHLYFYWYRQILGQKVEFLVSFYNNEISEKSEIFDDQFSVERPDGSNFTLKIRSTKLEDSAMYFCASSERAGGTYEQYFGPGTRLTVT.

The V and J genes are TRBV19 and TRBJ2-7; 11 positions agree with TRBD1. The CDR3 has 15 amino acids. The V and J ends lost 6 bases and 7 bases, in that order; junction bases with no gene match: 11. Germline loops: CDR1 LNHDA, CDR2 SQIVND (reference sequence). The CDR3: CASRPDRGRTEEQYF. The CDR3 coding sequence is TGTGCCAGTAGACCGGACAGGGGGCGCACGGAGGAGCAGTACTTC.

The V call is TRBV6-5, the J call TRBJ2-5, with a possible D match to TRBD1 (6 bases). With 5 bases removed from V and 1 base from J, the gap between germline ends came to 8 bases. This CDR3 has 13 amino acids. Germline values: CDR1 MNHEY, CDR2 SVGAGI. CDR3 sequence (DNA): TGTGCCAGCAGTAGGGGGATCCAAGAGACCCAGTACTTC. As protein: CASSRGIQETQYF.

The chain joins TRBV24-1 to TRBJ2-1; tentatively, D is TRBD1 (5 bases). V lost 4 bases, J lost 3 bases, and 21 bases lay in between. This CDR3 contains 18 residues. CDR1 is KGHDR, CDR2 SFDVKD, per germline. This chain's CDR3 is CATSEPSGQGYHYNEQFF. In DNA form, the CDR3 reads TGTGCCACCAGTGAACCCTCGGGCCAGGGTTATCACTACAATGAGCAGTTCTTC.

A word on this clone: Relative to the germline gene, one junction end is altered; a read error may explain this. The J gene is TRBJ2-3, the V gene TRBV24-1, with 8 bases that match TRBD2. The length of the CDR3 is 12 residues. Germline values: CDR1 KGHDR, CDR2 SFDVKD. The CDR3 sequence: CAASGSADTQYF. CDR3 nucleotides: TGTGCCGCCAGCGGGAGCGCAGATACGCAGTATTTT.

This clone was seen just once. V gene TRBV27 combines with J gene TRBJ2-1; 11 bases agree with TRBD2. The CDR3 loop spans 15 amino acids. The germline V gene has CDR1 MNHEY and CDR2 SMNVEV (reference sequence). Trimming removed 5 bases from V and 2 bases from J; junction bases left unmatched: 2. The CDR3 nucleotides are TGTGCCAGCAGTCCGACTAGCGGGGCCTACAATGAGCAGTTCTTC. Translation gives CASSPTSGAYNEQFF.

The V and J genes are TRBV27 and TRBJ2-7; D is perhaps TRBD1 (6 bases). Trimming cost V 6 bases and J 0 bases, with 9 bases left between them. The CDR3 has 13 residues. The V gene's germline CDR1 is MNHEY and CDR2 SMNVEV (reference sequence). In nucleotides, the CDR3 is TGTGCCAGCAGCCAGGGGAGCTCCTACGAGCAGTACTTC. Translated: CASSQGSSYEQYF.

This rearrangement joins TRBV6-2 or TRBV6-3 to TRBJ2-6, with 7 bases lining up with TRBD1. The CDR3 contains 18 residues. Germline V gene data show CDR1 as MNHEY and CDR2 as SVGEGT. The junction had 9 bases not matched to a gene; V was cut back by 2 bases and J by 2 bases. CDR3 residues: CASSYDREPLPGANVLTF. The CDR3, as DNA: TGTGCCAGCAGTTACGACAGGGAACCCCTCCCTGGGGCCAACGTCCTGACTTTC.

This rearrangement joins TRBV5-4 to TRBJ2-1, with 8 nucleotides matching TRBD2. Germline V gene sequence: CDR1 SGHNT, CDR2 YYREEE (reference sequence). Germline trimming cut 4 bases from V and 2 bases from J; bases unmatched to any gene: 5. The CDR3 runs to 15 residues. DNA for the CDR3: TGTGCCAGCAGCCGTACTAGCGGTACCTACAATGAGCAGTTCTTC. Protein product: CASSRTSGTYNEQFF.

This clone appeared once. This rearrangement joins TRBV9 to TRBJ2-2; D unresolved. The V end was cut by 0 bases, the J end by 4 bases, with 16 bases between. The CDR3 extends over 17 amino acids. The germline V gene encodes CDR1 SGDLS and CDR2 YYNGEE. Written as DNA, the CDR3 is TGTGCCAGCAGCGTAGAGGTAGCCAACTTACCCACCGGGGAGCTGTTTTTT. Amino acid sequence: CASSVEVANLPTGELFF.

V and J are TRBV2 and TRBJ2-2; D perhaps matches TRBD1 (7 bases). Germline V gene sequence: CDR1 SNHLY, CDR2 FYNNEI. V lost 6 bases to trimming and J lost 1 base, with 12 bases between them. The CDR3 contains 15 residues. The CDR3 nucleotides read TGTGCCAGCAGCCACAGGGGAGGGAACACCGGGGAGCTGTTTTTT. Translating gives CASSHRGGNTGELFF. The full variable domain, in which reference TRBV2 and TRBJ2-2 provide the parts outside the CDR3, is EPEVTQTPSHQVTQMGQEVILRCVPISNHLYFYWYRQILGQKVEFLVSFYNNEISEKSEIFDDQFSVERPDGSNFTLKIRSTKLEDSAMYFCASSHRGGNTGELFFGEGSRLTVL.

This clone was found once. This chain uses TRBV29-1 with TRBJ2-1; 9 bases line up with TRBD1. With 7 bases clipped from V and 5 bases from J, the junction kept 6 bases outside the gene matches. CDR1 SQVTM and CDR2 ANQGSEA come from the germline V gene. The CDR3 is 13 amino acids. In nucleotides, the CDR3 is TGCAGCGGGCGGGGACAGGGCAACAATGAGCAGTTCTTC. Its protein product is CSGRGQGNNEQFF.

The rearrangement joins TRBV28 to TRBJ1-2, with D possibly TRBD1 on 5 matching bases. Trimming took 2 bases from V and 3 from J, leaving 13 bases between them. The CDR3 length is 15 residues. The V gene's germline CDR1 is MDHEN and CDR2 SYDVKM. The CDR3: CASSLAQGNHYGYTF. Written as DNA, the CDR3 is TGTGCCAGCAGTTTAGCCCAGGGTAACCACTATGGCTACACCTTC.

This chain uses TRBV7-2 with TRBJ1-2; D remains unclear. In germline, CDR1 is SGHTA, CDR2 FQGNSA. CDR3 length: 13 amino acids. Trimming removed 3 bases at V and 2 bases at J, with 7 bases between. Here the CDR3 reads CASSLVQNYGYTF. The CDR3 bases are TGTGCCAGCAGCTTGGTACAAAACTATGGCTACACCTTC.

This sequence joins TRBV7-8 and TRBJ2-1, with 8 bases identical to TRBD2. V shed 2 bases and J 7 bases; nucleotides not matched to a gene: 7. Per germline, CDR1 SGHVS and CDR2 FQNEAQ. This CDR3 is built from 15 residues. CDR3 amino acids: CASSLRRGVGNEQFF. In nucleotides, the CDR3 is TGTGCCAGCAGCTTACGGCGGGGGGTGGGGAATGAGCAGTTCTTC.

The chain carries TRBV4-2 and TRBJ2-2; 8 bases are a match to TRBD2. The CDR3 runs to 18 residues. Germline V gives CDR1 LGHNA, CDR2 YNFKEQ. The junction had 12 bases not matched to a gene; V was cut back by 0 bases and J by 6 bases. CDR3 in DNA: TGTGCCAGCAGCCAAGAGACTAGCGCTATGATTATTGCCGGGGAGCTGTTTTTT. It translates to CASSQETSAMIIAGELFF.

This chain links TRBV3-1 (or the pseudogene TRBV3-2) with TRBJ1-5, with TRBD1 matching 7 bases. With 4 bases clipped from V and 4 bases from J, the junction kept 7 bases outside the gene matches. This CDR3 has 15 residues. The germline CDR1 and CDR2 sequences are LGHDT and YNNKEL (reference sequence). The CDR3: CASSPNPGGNQPQHF. The CDR3 nucleotides are TGTGCCAGCAGCCCCAATCCAGGGGGTAATCAGCCCCAGCATTTT.